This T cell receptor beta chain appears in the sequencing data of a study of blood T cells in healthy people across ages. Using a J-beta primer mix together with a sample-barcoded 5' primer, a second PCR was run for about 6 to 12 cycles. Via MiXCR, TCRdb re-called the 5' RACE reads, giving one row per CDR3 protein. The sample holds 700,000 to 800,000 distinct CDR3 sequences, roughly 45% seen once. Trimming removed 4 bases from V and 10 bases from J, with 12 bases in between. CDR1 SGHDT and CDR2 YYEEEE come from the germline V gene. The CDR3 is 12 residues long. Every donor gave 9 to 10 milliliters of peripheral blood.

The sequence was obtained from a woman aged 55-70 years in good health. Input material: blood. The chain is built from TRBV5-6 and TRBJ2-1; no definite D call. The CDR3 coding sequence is TGTGCCAGCAGCCTGGAGTTCTACGAGCAGTTCTTC. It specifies CASSLEFYEQFF.